This record covers a single TCR beta chain. Its antigen is unidentified. These data belong to a study of OX40 agonist ivuxolimab in advanced cancers. Study results and caveats: At 0.1 to 3.0 mg/kg and by week 6, CD4+ and CD8+ T cells in the blood had expanded clonally.

Only in-frame clones appear in the TCRdb table, and some are missing; sequencing was by immunoSEQ multiplex PCR. The sample shows about 70,000 clones, around 90% of them seen only once. CDR3 size: 17 residues. Between the trimmed V and J ends, which lost 4 bases and 5 bases, there was a span of 21 bases. The germline CDR1 and CDR2 sequences are KGHSY and FQNENV. This clonotype was obtained from an adult with an advanced solid tumor such as melanoma, head and neck, liver or kidney cancer. Sequences were derived from CD4+ or CD8+ T cells sorted from blood, sampled in a trial of the OX40 agonist ivuxolimab. The rearrangement joins TRBV16 to TRBJ1-5; D is ambiguous. The DNA for the CDR3 is TGTGCCAGCAGCCCTTCGGTCCTTCCTTTGGGTGATCAGCCCCAGCATTTT. Its protein product is CASSPSVLPLGDQPQHF.